The 23 T cell receptor beta chains presented below share a single source sample, sequenced in a study of blood T cell repertoires in COVID-19. Profiling relied on immunoSEQ multiplex PCR, and the TCRdb table lists in-frame clones only, not all of them. The sample holds 100,000 to 120,000 clones, 88% seen once. The specimen sequenced was peripheral blood. Source of these receptors: a human donor in a cohort sampled during active COVID-19.

This clone was seen only once. Here the CDR3 reads CASSLGGTGGVYGYTF. The CDR3 coding sequence is TGTGCCAGCAGCTTAGGAGGGACAGGGGGCGTCTATGGCTACACCTTC. V and J are TRBV7-9 and TRBJ1-2; 12 nucleotides align to TRBD1. The trim removed 1 base at V and 4 bases at J, leaving 4 bases unmatched. This CDR3 has 16 amino acids. Per the germline V gene, CDR1 is SEHNR and CDR2 is FQNEAQ (reference sequence).

This sequence joins TRBV15 and TRBJ1-2; D is uncertain. Germline lookup yields CDR1 LNHNV and CDR2 YYDKDF (reference sequence). The V end lost 5 bases, the J end lost 0 bases, and 4 bases lay between the germline ends. The CDR3 loop spans 12 amino acids. CDR3 nucleotide sequence: TGTGCCACCAGCGTAGCTAACTATGGCTACACCTTC. It specifies CATSVANYGYTF.

The chain combines TRBV12-3 or TRBV12-4 with TRBJ2-7, with D possibly matching TRBD2 (5 bases). Trimming took off 0 bases at V and 4 bases at J, with 7 bases between the two ends. This CDR3 is built from 13 residues. The CDR3 nucleotides read TGTGCCAGCAGTTTAGCGCGGGCATACGAGCAGTACTTC. It specifies CASSLARAYEQYF.

The rearrangement joins TRBV27 to TRBJ2-1; a possible D gene is TRBD2 (5 bases). The CDR3 contains 17 residues. Trimming removed 3 bases at V and 0 bases at J, with 15 bases between. The germline gives CDR1 MNHEY, CDR2 SMNVEV (reference sequence). This CDR3 is CASSFVGVVSSYNEQFF. The CDR3 DNA sequence: TGTGCCAGCAGTTTCGTGGGAGTGGTGAGCTCCTACAATGAGCAGTTCTTC.

The V and J genes are TRBV6-5 and TRBJ2-3, with 9 positions matching TRBD2. J gave up 3 bases and V 2 bases, and 6 bases lay outside the gene matches. This CDR3 is built from 16 residues. The germline V gene encodes CDR1 MNHEY and CDR2 SVGAGI. The CDR3 region is CASSYEGAGGTDTQYF. CDR3 nucleotides: TGTGCCAGCAGTTACGAGGGAGCGGGGGGTACAGATACGCAGTATTTT.

This chain joins TRBV6-5 and TRBJ1-1, with 10 bases lining up with TRBD1. This CDR3 is 14 amino acids long. Germline loops: CDR1 MNHEY, CDR2 SVGAGI. Trimming at V came to 2 bases and at J to 11 bases, leaving 8 bases not matched to a gene. The CDR3 is CASSYGDRGPPAFF. DNA for the CDR3: TGTGCCAGCAGTTACGGGGACAGGGGTCCCCCGGCTTTCTTT.

This clone occurred a few times. The rearrangement links TRBV7-9 to TRBJ2-1; no clear D gene. The CDR3 length is 12 residues. Germline loops: CDR1 SEHNR, CDR2 FQNEAQ (reference sequence). The germline V and J ends were trimmed by 1 base and 8 bases, with 6 bases remaining between them. CDR3 coding DNA: TGTGCCAGCAGCTTAGATTTAGATGAGCAGTTCTTC. Translation: CASSLDLDEQFF.

The DNA of the CDR3 is TGTGCCAGCAGCCCACTAGCCCTCTCCTACGAGCAGTACTTC. It encodes CASSPLALSYEQYF. This chain uses TRBV7-8 with TRBJ2-7, with D perhaps matching TRBD2 (6 bases). Germline V gene data show CDR1 as SGHVS and CDR2 as FQNEAQ. The CDR3 has 14 amino acids. The V and J ends lost 5 bases and 0 bases respectively, with 11 bases between them.

The J gene is TRBJ2-3, the V gene TRBV7-9; 10 positions match TRBD2. Germline values: CDR1 SEHNR, CDR2 FQNEAQ (reference sequence). This CDR3 has 17 amino acids. Trimming cost V 1 base and J 1 base; bases outside gene matches: 5. This CDR3 reads CASSLGLAGARTDTQYF. The DNA for the CDR3 is TGTGCCAGCAGCTTAGGCCTAGCGGGGGCCCGCACAGATACGCAGTATTTT.

This chain joins TRBV5-1 and TRBJ1-1; D remains unclear. Deletions cut 4 bases from V and 0 bases from J, with 7 bases between. Looked up from germline, CDR1 is SGHRS and CDR2 is YFSETQ. This CDR3 is built from 13 residues. As DNA, the CDR3 is TGCGCCAGCAGCCCTCTTATGAACACTGAAGCTTTCTTT. The encoded protein is CASSPLMNTEAFF.

V and J are TRBV9 and TRBJ1-6; D may be TRBD1 (5 bases). The V gene lost 4 bases and the J gene lost 11 bases, with 10 bases spanning the gap. From germline, CDR1 is SGDLS and CDR2 YYNGEE. The CDR3 sequence is 12 residues long. The CDR3 is CASSTGRAPLHF. The CDR3, as DNA: TGTGCCAGCAGCACAGGACGGGCACCCCTCCACTTT.

The J gene is TRBJ1-1, the V gene TRBV30, with no clear D. Trimming removed 3 bases from V and 1 base from J, with 12 bases in between. Looked up from germline, CDR1 is GTSNPN and CDR2 is SVGIG (reference sequence). CDR3 length: 14 amino acids. The CDR3 coding sequence is TGTGCCTGGAGGGGTCTGGGCCCGAACACTGAAGCTTTCTTT. It is translated as CAWRGLGPNTEAFF.

J is TRBJ1-5 and V is TRBV2; TRBD1 matches 11 bases. The CDR3 covers 14 residues. The V and J ends lost 4 bases and 7 bases, in that order; junction bases with no gene match: 3. Germline CDR1 is SNHLY and CDR2 is FYNNEI. CDR3: CASSGTGGEQPQHF. The CDR3 nucleotides are TGTGCCAGCAGTGGGACAGGGGGCGAACAGCCCCAGCATTTT. Looking up the rest from reference TRBV2 and TRBJ1-5 gives the full variable domain: EPEVTQTPSHQVTQMGQEVILRCVPISNHLYFYWYRQILGQKVEFLVSFYNNEISEKSEIFDDQFSVERPDGSNFTLKIRSTKLEDSAMYFCASSGTGGEQPQHFGDGTRLSIL.

This clone was seen once. V is TRBV6-5 and J is TRBJ2-6, with unresolved D. The CDR3 has 15 amino acids. Germline assignment: CDR1 MNHEY and CDR2 SVGAGI. Trimming stripped 0 bases from V and 0 bases from J, with 3 bases between. CDR3: CASSYSYSGANVLTF. The DNA of the CDR3 is TGTGCCAGCAGTTACTCCTACTCTGGGGCCAACGTCCTGACTTTC.

The CDR3 here is CASSQGQGGGYEQYF. CDR3 nucleotide sequence: TGCGCCAGCAGCCAAGGACAGGGGGGTGGCTACGAGCAGTACTTC. This chain connects TRBV4-1 to TRBJ2-7, with 9 nucleotides matching TRBD1. The CDR3 loop spans 15 amino acids. Trimming took 1 base from V and 3 from J; bases not matched to a gene: 4. Germline loops: CDR1 MGHRA, CDR2 YSYEKL.

The rearrangement links TRBV6-6 to TRBJ1-3; 7 nucleotides line up with TRBD1. After removal of 6 bases from V and 5 bases from J, the junction contained 10 bases not matched to a gene. Looked up from germline, CDR1 is MNHNY and CDR2 is SVGAGI (reference sequence). The CDR3 has 15 residues. The chain's CDR3 is CASRVGQDSRNTIYF. DNA for the CDR3: TGTGCCAGCAGGGTCGGACAGGACTCAAGAAACACCATATATTTT.

This clone was detected only once. The rearrangement links TRBV6-1 to TRBJ2-1; no clear D gene. V gave up 0 bases and J gave up 1 base, with 7 bases separating them. Looked up from germline, CDR1 is MNHNS and CDR2 is SASEGT. This CDR3 spans 15 amino acids. The CDR3 DNA reads TGTGCCAGCAGTGAAGCGGTAGATTCCTACAATGAGCAGTTCTTC. Protein: CASSEAVDSYNEQFF.

The chain uses TRBV9 and TRBJ2-3; 8 bases align to TRBD2. The V gene end was trimmed by 4 bases and the J gene end by 9 bases; junction bases not matched to a gene: 10. Germline values: CDR1 SGDLS, CDR2 YYNGEE. The CDR3 sequence is 14 residues long. CDR3 protein: CASSPSGSQKTQYF. The CDR3, as DNA: TGTGCCAGCAGCCCCAGCGGGAGCCAGAAAACGCAGTATTTT. Full variable domain (rest looked up from reference TRBV9 and TRBJ2-3): DSGVTQTPKHLITATGQRVTLRCSPRSGDLSVYWYQQSLDQGLQFLIQYYNGEERAKGNILERFSAQQFPDLHSELNLSSLELGDSALYFCASSPSGSQKTQYFGPGTRLTVL.

The V call is TRBV27, the J call TRBJ2-7, with D possibly TRBD2 on 6 matching bases. The CDR3 loop spans 14 amino acids. V lost 3 bases to trimming and J lost 4 bases, with 13 bases between them. Germline CDR1 is MNHEY and CDR2 is SMNVEV (reference sequence). For the CDR3, the DNA is TGTGCCAGCAGTTTTACCGGGACTCCATACGAGCAGTACTTC. It codes for CASSFTGTPYEQYF.

CDR3 loop: CASSVVGTSDVNEQFF. The DNA of the CDR3 is TGTGCCAGCAGCGTAGTTGGGACTAGCGACGTCAATGAGCAGTTCTTC. The gene calls are TRBV9 and TRBJ2-1; 10 nucleotides line up with TRBD2. Germline trimming cut 0 bases from V and 6 bases from J; bases unmatched to any gene: 6. In germline, CDR1 is SGDLS, CDR2 YYNGEE. The CDR3 runs 16 residues.

On this clone itself: The junction departs from the called germline gene at one end, perhaps through a read error. This rearrangement joins TRBV19 to TRBJ2-7; weak D call: TRBD2 (6 bases). The CDR3 has 16 residues. Germline V gives CDR1 LNHDA, CDR2 SQIVND (reference sequence). The CDR3, as DNA: TGTGTCAGTAGTCCCGCCCTTAACGGGGGCTCCTACGAGCAGTACTTC. As protein: CVSSPALNGGSYEQYF. The whole variable domain, remainder taken from reference TRBV19 and TRBJ2-7, is DGGITQSPKYLFRKEGQNVTLSCEQNLNHDAMYWYRQDPGQGLRLIYYSQIVNDFQKGDIAEGYSVSREKKESFPLTVTSAQKNPTAFYLCVSSPALNGGSYEQYFGPGTRLTVT.

J is TRBJ2-4 and V is TRBV29-1, with a possible D match to TRBD1 (6 bases). Deletions cut 7 bases from V and 6 bases from J, with 13 bases between. Per germline, CDR1 SQVTM and CDR2 ANQGSEA. The CDR3 loop spans 12 amino acids. The CDR3 DNA reads TGCAGCGCCACGCAACAGGGAAACATTCAGTACTTC. This gives the protein CSATQQGNIQYF.

The J gene is TRBJ1-5, the V gene TRBV10-3; possibly TRBD1 for D (6 bases). This CDR3 contains 13 residues. Trimming removed 4 bases at V and 6 bases at J, with 10 bases between. The germline V gene encodes CDR1 ENHRY and CDR2 SYGVKD. The CDR3 DNA is TGTGCCATCAGTGGGGCGGACAGTCAGCCCCAGCATTTT. Translated, it gives CAISGADSQPQHF.